The 9 T cell receptor beta chains listed next were all sequenced from one sample in a study of human thymus T cells. Thymus was obtained from resections taken during corrective heart surgery. TCRdb's copy holds only in-frame clones and misses some; the assay was immunoSEQ multiplex PCR. Here the sample spans roughly 120,000 clones, approximately 96% being singletons. The sample taken for sequencing was thymus tissue. These receptors were obtained from a boy in the first two years of life with a congenital heart defect but otherwise immunologically healthy.

This sequence joins TRBV5-8 and TRBJ1-2, with D unclear. Trimming took 1 base from V and 1 from J, leaving 2 bases between them. This CDR3 is built from 12 residues. Germline assignment: CDR1 SGHTS and CDR2 YDEGEE. CDR3 protein: CASSLYNYGYTF. CDR3 DNA sequence: TGTGCCAGCAGCTTGTATAACTATGGCTACACCTTC.

This clone was recorded a few times. The V and J genes are TRBV28 and TRBJ1-3, with unresolved D. Looked up from germline, CDR1 is MDHEN and CDR2 is SYDVKM. Trimming cost V 8 bases and J 0 bases, with 11 bases left between them. The length of the CDR3 is 14 residues. CDR3 coding DNA: TGTGCCAGCGGAGGGCGGACCTCTGGAAACACCATATATTTT. It yields the protein CASGGRTSGNTIYF.

The sample holds a few counts of this clone. The J gene is TRBJ2-2, the V gene TRBV19, with 10 bases fitting TRBD2. The V gene end was trimmed by 7 bases and the J gene end by 2 bases; junction bases not matched to a gene: 4. This CDR3 comprises 15 residues. Germline values: CDR1 LNHDA, CDR2 SQIVND (reference sequence). The CDR3 here is CASTPSGGNTGELFF. DNA for the CDR3: TGTGCCAGTACACCTAGCGGGGGAAACACCGGGGAGCTGTTTTTT.

This clone was found a few times. The genes are TRBV10-1 and TRBJ2-7, with TRBD2 as a possible D gene (5 bases). The CDR3 extends over 13 amino acids. Germline CDR1 WNHNN, CDR2 SYGVQD (reference sequence). The V and J ends lost 7 bases and 5 bases respectively, with 15 bases between them. CDR3 protein: CASKQGNGDEQYF. The CDR3 DNA reads as TGCGCCAGCAAGCAAGGGAACGGGGACGAGCAGTACTTC.

The chain has TRBV7-9 and TRBJ2-7; D remains ambiguous. Trimming stripped 5 bases from V and 6 bases from J, with 11 bases between. This CDR3 spans 12 amino acids. Germline assignment: CDR1 SEHNR and CDR2 FQNEAQ (reference sequence). Written as DNA, the CDR3 is TGTGCCAGCAGCCCAGACGGTGCCGAGCAGTACTTC. Protein sequence: CASSPDGAEQYF. The full variable domain, in which reference TRBV7-9 and TRBJ2-7 provide the parts outside the CDR3, is DTGVSQNPRHKITKRGQNVTFRCDPISEHNRLYWYRQTLGQGPEFLTYFQNEAQLEKSRLLSDRFSAERPKGSFSTLEIQRTEQGDSAMYLCASSPDGAEQYFGPGTRLTVT.

This chain joins TRBV6-5 and TRBJ2-7; D perhaps matches TRBD1 (5 bases). Trimming stripped 2 bases from V and 2 bases from J, with 13 bases between. The CDR3 has 15 amino acids. The germline CDR1 and CDR2 sequences are MNHEY and SVGAGI. The CDR3 spells CASSYKTVSTYEQYF. The DNA for the CDR3 is TGTGCCAGCAGTTACAAGACAGTTTCCACCTACGAGCAGTACTTC.

As for this clone: Other DNA sequences in the sample encode the same CDR3. This chain uses TRBV20-1 with TRBJ1-2; possible D gene TRBD1, 5 bases. In germline, CDR1 is DFQATT, CDR2 SNEGSKA (reference sequence). Between the trimmed V and J ends, which lost 3 bases and 6 bases, there was a span of 5 bases. CDR3 length: 10 residues. This chain's CDR3 is CSARGDGYTF. Here the CDR3 DNA reads TGCAGTGCTAGGGGGGATGGCTACACCTTC.

The genes are TRBV7-3 and TRBJ1-1; D is ambiguous. The V gene lost 3 bases and the J gene lost 2 bases, with 10 bases spanning the gap. Germline CDR1 reads SGHTA; CDR2 reads FQGTGA. CDR3 length equals 14 residues. CDR3 region: CASSLTRTNTEAFF. The CDR3 DNA follows: TGTGCCAGCAGCTTGACTCGTACAAACACTGAAGCTTTCTTT. The variable domain in full, with the rest retrieved from reference TRBV7-3 and TRBJ1-1, is GAGVSQTPSNKVTEKGKYVELRCDPISGHTALYWYRQSLGQGPEFLIYFQGTGAADDSGLPNDRFFAVRPEGSVSTLKIQRTERGDSAVYLCASSLTRTNTEAFFGQGTRLTVV.

The V and J genes are TRBV4-2 and TRBJ2-7; 8 bases agree with TRBD2. The CDR3 has 15 residues. Trimming removed 0 bases from V and 3 bases from J; junction bases left unmatched: 4. Per the germline V gene, CDR1 is LGHNA and CDR2 is YNFKEQ. The CDR3 DNA reads TGTGCCAGCAGCCAAGACGGGGGGGGCCTCTACGAGCAGTACTTC. Protein product: CASSQDGGGLYEQYF.